This note documents a single T cell receptor beta chain sequence. Survey-level immunoSEQ sequencing profiled the TCR beta repertoire. Method: immunoSEQ multiplex PCR; TCRdb's copy keeps in-frame clones and lacks some. The table records about 68,000 clones, around 95% of them present only once. Germline assignment: CDR1 SQVTM and CDR2 ANQGSEA. V was clipped by 6 bases and J by 2 bases, with 14 bases between them. This CDR3 comprises 14 residues. This clonotype was sampled from a man aged 35 to 55 with rheumatoid arthritis. Sequences were obtained from PBMCs. V usage is TRBV29-1 and J usage is TRBJ1-3, with a weak D call TRBD1 (5 bases). Here the CDR3 DNA reads TGCAGCGTCCAGGGAGGGGATCCTGGAAACACCATATATTTT. Protein product: CSVQGGDPGNTIYF.